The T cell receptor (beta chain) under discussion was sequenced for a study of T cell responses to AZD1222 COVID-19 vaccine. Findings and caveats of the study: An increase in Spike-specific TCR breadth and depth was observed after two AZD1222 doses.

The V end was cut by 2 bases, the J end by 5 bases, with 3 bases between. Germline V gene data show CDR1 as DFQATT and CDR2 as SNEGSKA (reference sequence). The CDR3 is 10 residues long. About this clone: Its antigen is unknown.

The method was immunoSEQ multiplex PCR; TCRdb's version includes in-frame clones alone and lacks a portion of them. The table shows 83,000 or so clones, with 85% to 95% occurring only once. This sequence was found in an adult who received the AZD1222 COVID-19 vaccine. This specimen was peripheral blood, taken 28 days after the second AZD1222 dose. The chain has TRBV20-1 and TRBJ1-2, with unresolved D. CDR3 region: CSARRYGYTF. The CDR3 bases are TGCAGTGCTAGAAGATATGGCTACACCTTC.